Listed below are T cell receptor beta chains from one sample, sequenced in a study of T cell responses to AZD1222 COVID-19 vaccine. The protocol was immunoSEQ multiplex PCR, while the TCRdb copy is restricted to in-frame clones and leaves out a portion. The sample has about 120,000 clones, 85% to 95% seen once; the top ten hold approximately 5%. The input for sequencing was peripheral blood, taken 28 days after the second AZD1222 dose. Receptor source: an adult who received the AZD1222 COVID-19 vaccine. Both conserved end residues are part of each CDR3. D genes are given only for firm matches. Part of the rows lack a size; the others show once, few, many or a class for expanded clones.

V gene	CDR3 length	clone size	D gene	J gene	CDR3 DNA	CDR3 protein
TRBV6-5	13	-	TRBD1	TRBJ1-2	TGTGCCAGCACCGGGACAGCGGTCTATGGCTACACCTTC	CASTGTAVYGYTF
TRBV5-1	18	-	TRBD2	TRBJ2-7	TGCGCCAGCAGCTCCCCGGGACTAGCGGGAGGTATCTCCTACGAGCAGTACTTC	CASSSPGLAGGISYEQYF
TRBV4-1	16	-	-	TRBJ1-5	TGCGCCAGCAGCCATCGACAGCTTCTTAGCAATCAGCCCCAGCATTTT	CASSHRQLLSNQPQHF
TRBV15	14	-	-	TRBJ2-7	TGTGCCACCAGCAGAGATCGGCTTTCGGGGACTCAGTACTTC	CATSRDRLSGTQYF
TRBV27	14	-	-	TRBJ1-1	TGTGCCAGCAGTTTTAAGGGGGGTTTCACTGAAGCTTTCTTT	CASSFKGGFTEAFF
TRBV2	11	-	-	TRBJ2-1	TGTGCCAGCACCCCTGGGTATGAGCAGTTCTTC	CASTPGYEQFF
TRBV30	15	-	TRBD2	TRBJ2-3	TGTGCCTGGAGTGAGGCTAGCGGGGTCACAGATACGCAGTATTTT	CAWSEASGVTDTQYF
TRBV19	13	-	-	TRBJ1-2	TGTGCCAGTAGTTTGTTCAGGGACTATGGCTACACCTTC	CASSLFRDYGYTF
TRBV19	14	few	-	TRBJ1-2	TGTGCCAGTAGTAGACGACAGGTTAACTATGGCTACACCTTC	CASSRRQVNYGYTF
TRBV3-1/TRBV3-2	15	-	-	TRBJ2-7	TGTGCCAGCAGCCAAGGCGAACAGGGCGTCTACGAGCAGTACTTC	CASSQGEQGVYEQYF
TRBV19	13	-	-	TRBJ1-1	TGTGCCAGTAGTATCAAGGAGAACACTGAAGCTTTCTTT	CASSIKENTEAFF
TRBV3-1/TRBV3-2	18	-	TRBD1	TRBJ2-2	TGTGCCAGCAGCCAAGCTTCTCCCGGGACAGCGAACACCGGGGAGCTGTTTTTT	CASSQASPGTANTGELFF
TRBV15	15	-	TRBD2	TRBJ2-1	TGTGCCACCAGCAGACGGACTAGCGGGACCAATGAGCAGTTCTTC	CATSRRTSGTNEQFF
TRBV10-1	14	-	TRBD1	TRBJ1-2	TGCGCCAGCAGTTCCGGGACAGGGAACTATGGCTACACCTTC	CASSSGTGNYGYTF
TRBV9	15	-	-	TRBJ1-1	TGTGCCAGCAGCGCGGACGCCGGGCTGAACACTGAAGCTTTCTTT	CASSADAGLNTEAFF
TRBV7-2	12	-	-	TRBJ2-3	TGTGCCAGCAGCCCTTACACAGATACGCAGTATTTT	CASSPYTDTQYF
TRBV5-4	14	-	-	TRBJ2-1	TGTGCCAGCAGCTTGGTGGGTAGATTCAATGAGCAGTTCTTC	CASSLVGRFNEQFF
TRBV18	15	-	-	TRBJ1-1	TGTGCCAGCTCACCTTGGGGGGGCAGCGACACTGAAGCTTTCTTT	CASSPWGGSDTEAFF
TRBV5-1	16	-	-	TRBJ1-1	TGCGCCAGCAGCTTGAGGTCAAAAAGGGCGAACACTGAAGCTTTCTTT	CASSLRSKRANTEAFF
TRBV4-1	14	-	-	TRBJ1-4	TGCGCCAGCAGCCCCAGTCGTACAGATGAAAAACTGTTTTTT	CASSPSRTDEKLFF
TRBV9	17	-	TRBD2	TRBJ2-3	TGTGCCAGCAGCGTGTCCTCTAGCGGGGGGGCCGCGCATACGCAGTATTTT	CASSVSSSGGAAHTQYF
TRBV28	16	-	-	TRBJ2-1	TGTGCCAGCAGTAAGGTCTCCACCCGGCCCTACAATGAGCAGTTCTTC	CASSKVSTRPYNEQFF
TRBV19	13	-	-	TRBJ2-3	TGTGCCAGTAGGCCCGTAGGGATAGATACGCAGTATTTT	CASRPVGIDTQYF
TRBV10-3	17	-	TRBD2	TRBJ2-3	TGTGCCACCCTCCTCCGCGGGGGGGCCGGAGGGACAGATACGCAGTATTTT	CATLLRGGAGGTDTQYF
TRBV7-9	15	-	-	TRBJ1-1	TGTGCCAGCAGCTTACAAGGGGCTATGAACACTGAAGCTTTCTTT	CASSLQGAMNTEAFF
TRBV6-5	15	-	TRBD1	TRBJ2-2	TGTGCCAGCACCACGACAGGGGGCGCAACCGGGGAGCTGTTTTTT	CASTTTGGATGELFF
TRBV7-9	15	-	TRBD2	TRBJ2-1	TGTGCCAGCAGCGCAAGCGGGAAACTATACAATGAGCAGTTCTTC	CASSASGKLYNEQFF
TRBV7-9	13	-	-	TRBJ1-1	TGTGCCAGCAGCTGGGACGGCAACACTGAAGCTTTCTTT	CASSWDGNTEAFF
TRBV4-3	16	few	TRBD1	TRBJ2-7	TGCGCCAGCTCCCCGGGCAGCGGACAGGGTTTTTACGAGCAGTACTTC	CASSPGSGQGFYEQYF
TRBV19	16	-	-	TRBJ2-6	TGTGCCAGTAGTTCCCCCGGGGCGGCTGGGGCCAACGTCCTGACTTTC	CASSSPGAAGANVLTF
TRBV19	14	-	-	TRBJ1-2	TGTGCCAGTAGTCCCGGGACTCTTAAGTATGGCTACACCTTC	CASSPGTLKYGYTF
TRBV6-5	13	-	-	TRBJ2-2	TGTGCCATCCTTCGGGTGGACACCGGGGAGCTGTTTTTT	CAILRVDTGELFF
TRBV29-1	11	once	-	TRBJ2-7	TGCAGCGTTGAAGATCCGGACGAGCAGTACTTC	CSVEDPDEQYF
TRBV6-1	15	-	TRBD2	TRBJ2-7	TGTGCCAGCAGTGATCGCGGGGGGCCGGTGTGGGAGCAGTACTTC	CASSDRGGPVWEQYF
TRBV4-3	13	-	-	TRBJ1-1	TGCGCCAGCAGCATACAGGGTTTTACTGAAGCTTTCTTT	CASSIQGFTEAFF
TRBV6-5	15	-	TRBD1	TRBJ2-7	TGTGCCAGCAGGGGAGCGACAGGGGCCTCCTACGAGCAGTACTTC	CASRGATGASYEQYF
TRBV3-1/TRBV3-2	17	-	TRBD2	TRBJ2-2	TGTGCCAGCAGCCAGTTGAACCGGGGGAGGGACACCGGGGAGCTGTTTTTT	CASSQLNRGRDTGELFF
TRBV14	13	-	-	TRBJ2-7	TGTGCCAGCAGCCAAGTCCGTGGGGCCGAGCAGTACTTC	CASSQVRGAEQYF
TRBV6-1	13	-	-	TRBJ1-1	TGTGCCAGCAGTGAAGCCCTGAACACTGAAGCTTTCTTT	CASSEALNTEAFF
TRBV5-1	15	-	-	TRBJ1-3	TGCGCCAGCAGCTCGGCGGGGGTTTTTGGAAACACCATATATTTT	CASSSAGVFGNTIYF
TRBV10-1	16	-	-	TRBJ1-5	TGCGCCAGCAGTGAGCCATACAGGGATAGCAATCAGCCCCAGCATTTT	CASSEPYRDSNQPQHF
TRBV6-5	14	-	-	TRBJ2-7	TGTGCCAGCAGTTACGACCCCTCGGGGTACGAGCAGTACTTC	CASSYDPSGYEQYF
TRBV19	11	few	-	TRBJ1-2	TGTGCCAGTAGTACGGAATTGGGCTACACCTTC	CASSTELGYTF
TRBV27	12	-	-	TRBJ2-2	TGTGCCAGCACCCCGAACACCGGGGAGCTGTTTTTT	CASTPNTGELFF
TRBV7-3	12	-	-	TRBJ2-5	TGTGCCAGCGGGTTGGGACAAGAGACCCAGTACTTC	CASGLGQETQYF
TRBV9	16	-	TRBD1	TRBJ1-6	TGTGCCAGCAGCGACGGGCGAGACAGGGACGATTCACCCCTCCACTTT	CASSDGRDRDDSPLHF
TRBV7-6	13	few	-	TRBJ2-7	TGTGCCAGCAGTAGGGGAAGAACGGGTGAGCAGTACTTC	CASSRGRTGEQYF
TRBV6-5	14	-	-	TRBJ2-3	TGTGCCACCAAGACAGGACTTAGCACAGATACGCAGTATTTT	CATKTGLSTDTQYF
TRBV3-1/TRBV3-2	14	-	TRBD1	TRBJ1-6	TGTGCCAGCGGGACAGGGAAAGGCAATTCACCCCTCCACTTT	CASGTGKGNSPLHF
TRBV6-5	12	-	-	TRBJ1-4	TGTGCCAGCAGTCGGGGACGTGAAAAACTGTTTTTT	CASSRGREKLFF
TRBV25-1	14	once	-	TRBJ1-2	TGTGCCAGCAGTGAATCAGTGTGGGGAGGTGGCTACACCTTC	CASSESVWGGGYTF
TRBV5-6	13	-	TRBD1	TRBJ1-2	TGTGCCAGCAGCAGAGACAGGGACTATGGCTACACCTTC	CASSRDRDYGYTF
TRBV6-5	13	-	TRBD1	TRBJ2-7	TGTGCCAGTTCAATGGACAGGGCCTACGAGCAGTACTTC	CASSMDRAYEQYF
TRBV6-5	13	once	-	TRBJ2-5	TGTGCCAGCAGTTACGACAACCAAGAGACCCAGTACTTC	CASSYDNQETQYF
TRBV4-3	14	-	TRBD1	TRBJ1-2	TGCGCCAGCAGCCGGGAAGAGACAGGGGGGGGCTACACCTTC	CASSREETGGGYTF
TRBV29-1	14	-	-	TRBJ1-2	TGCAGCGCTTTGGACCAGACAGCATTCTATGGCTACACCTTC	CSALDQTAFYGYTF
TRBV27	13	-	TRBD2	TRBJ2-5	TGTGCCAGCAGTTTCTCCCGGCGGGGGGACCCGCACTTC	CASSFSRRGDPHF
TRBV20-1	14	once	-	TRBJ1-3	TGCAGTGCTAGTATGGTAGGGGTGAGAAACACCATATATTTT	CSASMVGVRNTIYF
TRBV15	14	-	TRBD1	TRBJ1-6	TGTGCCACCAGCAGAGTGGACAGGGAATCACCCCTCCACTTT	CATSRVDRESPLHF